The T cell receptor (beta chain) described here comes from a study of T cell responses to AZD1222 COVID-19 vaccine. The assay was immunoSEQ multiplex PCR, and TCRdb's table has in-frame clones only and misses some. Of about 140,000 clones listed, about nine tenths are singletons. V lost 6 bases, J lost 4 bases, and 17 bases lay in between. Germline V CDR1 and CDR2: MGHDK, SYGVNS. The CDR3 runs 15 residues. This sequence originates from an adult who received the AZD1222 COVID-19 vaccine. The chain links TRBV25-1 to TRBJ2-3; D is possibly TRBD1 or TRBD2 (5 bases each). This material consisted of peripheral blood, taken 28 days after the second AZD1222 dose. This CDR3 is CASRPGHPRADTQYF. The CDR3 DNA follows: TGTGCCAGCAGACCTGGACACCCGCGGGCAGATACGCAGTATTTT.